The T cell receptor beta chain under discussion was sequenced for a study of Graves' ophthalmopathy and Graves' hyperthyroidism. The CDR3 loop spans 11 amino acids. V gave up 4 bases and J gave up 13 bases, with 16 bases separating them. The germline V gene encodes CDR1 DFQATT and CDR2 SNEGSKA (reference sequence). This clonotype appeared many times. What it recognizes is unknown. Researchers took RNA transcripts and amplified TCR beta CDR3 regions from them. RT-PCR was first run with HTBI primers, then multiplex PCR in a second round. TCRdb fed the multiplex PCR reads into MiXCR, producing one record per CDR3 protein. The table lists a few hundred thousand distinct CDR3 sequences, about a sixth of them singletons. Study-wide results and caveats: A 13-signature model separated ophthalmopathy from stable hyperthyroidism, reaching roughly 85% sensitivity and 80% to 83% specificity cross-validated. The authors also found most expanded thyroid clonotypes above 0.001 frequency in blood.

This receptor was obtained from an adult man with Graves' ophthalmopathy. This sequence joins TRBV20-1 and TRBJ2-5, with D maybe TRBD1 (6 bases). Sequencing was performed on peripheral blood. CDR3 sequence reads: CSANRDTVGYF. For the CDR3, the DNA is TGCAGTGCTAACCGGGACACGGTTGGGTACTTC.